This record concerns one T cell receptor (beta chain) sequence. The CDR3 is 11 amino acids. Germline loops: CDR1 SQVTM, CDR2 ANQGSEA. V was clipped by 7 bases and J by 0 bases, with 4 bases between them. This specimen comes from a study of technical replicates of blood from several donors. TCRdb's table, derived via immunoSEQ multiplex PCR, lists solely in-frame clones and lacks some. The sample lists some 90,000 clones, 85% to 95% seen once, with 0.3% to 0.35% in the top ten. Sample: T cells isolated from PBMCs. This clonotype was sampled from a human donor in good health. The rearrangement links TRBV29-1 to TRBJ1-3; D remains ambiguous. The CDR3 region has the DNA TGCAGCGCCTACTCTGGAAACACCATATATTTT. Its protein product is CSAYSGNTIYF.